Here is one T cell receptor (beta chain) with its context. The DNA is omitted, as the CDR3 cannot be located on it reliably, and the CDR3 follows TCRdb's listing. This entry belongs to a study of cytomegalovirus exposure and HLA in healthy donors. Study overall: A later analysis reported the same platform for the roughly 120 validation repertoires and the roughly 700 first-cohort repertoires.

The CDR3 extends over 14 residues, inclusive of both ends. The germline CDR1 and CDR2 sequences are MNHEY and SVGAGI. Generated by immunoSEQ multiplex PCR, the TCRdb table keeps only in-frame clones and is missing some. Among 150,000 to 200,000 clones listed, roughly 85% were seen once. The TCR originated in a man between 18 and 35 years old in good health and CMV-seropositive. The chain carries TRBV6-5 and TRBJ2-7; the table's D gene call, TRBD2, was not cross checked with the DNA. Sequenced material: PBMCs. CDR3 sequence: CASSTSREGYEQYF.